The clone carrying this T cell receptor (beta chain) was found many times. Criteria for exclusion of patients were uncontrolled infection, other autoimmune disease, pregnancy or lactation. Every diagnosis used clinical symptoms, serum thyroxine and TRAb, thyroid ultrasound and orbital computed tomography. Researchers took RNA transcripts and amplified the TCR beta CDR3 regions from them. First-round RT-PCR with HTBI primers amplified the TCR CDR3 region. MiXCR, run by TCRdb on the multiplex PCR reads, gives a single entry per CDR3 protein. The sample holds 480,000 or so distinct CDR3 sequences, 46% seen once. This sample is drawn from a study of T cells in Graves' hyperthyroidism and ophthalmopathy. CDR1 is SGHTA and CDR2 is FQGTGA in the germline V gene. The CDR3 has 15 amino acids. Trimming cost V 4 bases and J 4 bases, with 13 bases left between them.

The origin of this receptor is an adult woman with Graves' disease, either hyperthyroidism or ophthalmopathy (not recorded which). The specimen sequenced was peripheral blood or thyroid tissue (not recorded which). The chain links TRBV7-3 to TRBJ2-2, with D possibly matching TRBD1 (6 bases). CDR3 DNA: TGTGCCAGCAGCTCCGAACAGGGTATCACCGGGGAGCTGTTTTTT. It yields the protein CASSSEQGITGELFF.